The T cell receptor beta chain under discussion was sequenced for a study of blood T cell repertoires in COVID-19. Study as a whole: Nucleic acid was either cDNA or gDNA, and it came from T cells, B-cell-depleted T cells, or PBMCs.

The data were produced by immunoSEQ multiplex PCR, yet TCRdb's version contains in-frame clones alone and is incomplete. The table includes 300,000 to 350,000 clones, roughly nine tenths detected once. CDR3 length: 14 amino acids. Germline assignment: CDR1 SGHNT and CDR2 YENEEA. V dropped 5 bases and J dropped 4; count of bases not matched to a gene: 5. The sequence derives from a woman aged 60 to 75 with COVID-19, enrolled during active disease. Sequencing was carried out using peripheral blood. This sequence joins TRBV11-3 and TRBJ1-2, with TRBD1 matching 9 bases. The CDR3 region has the DNA TGTGCCAGCAGCCCCCGGACAGGGGTCTATGGCTACACCTTC. It codes for CASSPRTGVYGYTF. The whole variable domain, remainder taken from reference TRBV11-3 and TRBJ1-2, is EAGVVQSPRYKIIEKKQPVAFWCNPISGHNTLYWYLQNLGQGPELLIRYENEEAVDDSQLPKDRFSAERLKGVDSTLKIQPAELGDSAVYLCASSPRTGVYGYTFGSGTRLTVV.